One and the same sample provided the 26 T cell receptor beta chains below, sequenced in a study of T cell clusters in autoimmune cytopenias (dated by TCRdb to between 2017 and 2020). The instrument was an Illumina MiSeq. TRB rearrangements were amplified by multiplex PCR following a touch-down protocol, with the TRB-A and TRB-B primer pools mixed in one tube. Reprocessed by TCRdb, the reads give a single entry per CDR3 protein sequence, without DNA. This sample's table lists just under 1,500 distinct CDR3 sequences. The ten largest clones represent 8% to 9% of the sample. Per sample, approximately 250 ng of peripheral blood genomic DNA, approximately 37,500 genome equivalents, was used for TRB amplification. The same sample was also studied in work on T cell repertoires in aging, cancer and after chemotherapy.

Material: peripheral blood. These receptor sequences come from a human donor in good health.

This clonotype counts as medium-sized by frequency. The rearrangement joins TRBV5-4 to TRBJ2-2; TCRdb's assignment of TRBD1 cannot be checked, as there is no DNA. The CDR3 is made up of 16 amino acids. Germline CDR1 is SGHNT and CDR2 is YYREEE (reference sequence). CDR3 loop: CASTRGGKSNTGELFF. Together with reference TRBV5-4 and TRBJ2-2, the CDR3 gives the full variable domain: ETGVTQSPTHLIKTRGQQVTLRCSSQSGHNTVSWYQQALGQGPQFIFQYYREEENGRGNFPPRFSGLQFPNYSSELNVNALELDDSALYLCASTRGGKSNTGELFFGEGSRLTVL.

According to its frequency, this clonotype is medium-sized. The chain uses TRBV12-3 or TRBV12-4 and TRBJ2-1; TCRdb outputs TRBD1, but without DNA this stays unchecked. The CDR3 has 13 residues. The CDR3 region is CASSGGGDNEQFF.

Its frequency marks this clonotype as medium-sized (0.01 to 0.1%). V gene TRBV21-1 combines with J gene TRBJ2-7; TCRdb lists TRBD1, though no DNA is available to test this call. TRBV21-1 is a documented pseudogene. This CDR3 region has 17 residues. CDR3 loop: CASSKGESGTGPYEQYF.

This clonotype is called medium-sized based on its frequency. This chain connects TRBV5-1 to TRBJ1-6; checking the TCRdb D call of TRBD1 is not possible without DNA. The CDR3 has 14 residues. CDR1 is SGHRS, CDR2 YFSETQ, per germline. This chain's CDR3 is CASRRQGDGAPLHF.

This clonotype is called medium-sized based on its frequency. This rearrangement joins TRBV6-6 to TRBJ1-4; TCRdb picks TRBD1, but there is no DNA to check that call. This CDR3 region has 15 residues. Germline-derived CDR1 and CDR2 are MNHNY and SVGAGI (reference sequence). CDR3 loop: CASSYSGQGLEKLFF.

V usage is TRBV28 and J usage is TRBJ1-1. The CDR3 is 12 amino acids. Germline lookup yields CDR1 MDHEN and CDR2 SYDVKM. The CDR3 is CASRTVNTEAFF.

The gene calls are TRBV29-1 and TRBJ2-6; the D call of TRBD2 rests on TCRdb alone, since no DNA is present to check it. Germline CDR1 reads SQVTM; CDR2 reads ANQGSEA. This CDR3 has 12 amino acids. The CDR3 protein is CSGGGPGSPRTF.

Its frequency marks this clonotype as medium-sized (0.01 to 0.1%). The chain has TRBV20-1 and TRBJ2-3; the D call from TCRdb, TRBD1, cannot be confirmed without DNA. CDR3 length equals 13 residues. Germline V gene data show CDR1 as DFQATT and CDR2 as SNEGSKA (reference sequence). CDR3 sequence reads: CSAPSPGTDTQYF.

This chain connects TRBV6-5 to TRBJ1-4; absent DNA, TCRdb's TRBD1 call cannot be checked. The CDR3 runs 16 residues. Germline CDR1 reads MNHEY; CDR2 reads SVGAGI. The CDR3 region is CASSYSPSPHNEKLFF.

This clonotype ranks as medium-sized in terms of frequency. The chain carries TRBV19 and TRBJ1-6. CDR3 size: 15 residues. CDR1 and CDR2 (germline): LNHDA, SQIVND (reference sequence). CDR3 region: CASSMKIQYNSPLHF.

This clonotype is called medium-sized based on its frequency. This chain links TRBV6-2 or TRBV6-3 with TRBJ1-1; TCRdb's D call of TRBD1 is untestable without DNA. There are 14 residues in the CDR3. Germline V gives CDR1 MNHEY, CDR2 SVGEGT. The chain's CDR3 is CASSYGGAATEAFF.

The chain is built from TRBV2 and TRBJ2-2; TCRdb outputs TRBD1, but without DNA this stays unchecked. The CDR3 consists of 15 residues. CDR1 and CDR2 (germline): SNHLY, FYNNEI. The CDR3 spells CASSERGWDTGELFF.

This clonotype is called medium-sized based on its frequency. The V call is TRBV27, the J call TRBJ2-7; TCRdb designates TRBD2, a call that cannot be tested without DNA. Per germline, CDR1 MNHEY and CDR2 SMNVEV (reference sequence). CDR3 size: 15 residues. The CDR3 sequence is CASSRQGGHSYEQYF.

This clonotype is called medium-sized based on its frequency. CDR3 protein: CASSSFLGNEQFF. The rearrangement joins TRBV5-4 to TRBJ2-1. The V gene's germline CDR1 is SGHNT and CDR2 YYREEE (reference sequence). The CDR3 consists of 13 residues.

This clonotype registers medium-sized by frequency. V is TRBV10-3 and J is TRBJ2-7; TCRdb outputs TRBD2, but without DNA this stays unchecked. CDR1 is ENHRY, CDR2 SYGVKD, per germline. The CDR3 has 13 residues. CDR3 protein: CATKGSGWEEQYF.

This chain connects TRBV4-3 to TRBJ2-7; TCRdb calls TRBD2, which cannot be checked without DNA. The CDR3 has 19 amino acids. Looked up from germline, CDR1 is LGHNA and CDR2 is YSLEER. The CDR3 sequence: CASSQDIASGLRTQYEQYF.

This clonotype counts as medium-sized (0.01 to 0.1%) by frequency. The gene calls are TRBV6-1 and TRBJ1-1. CDR1 and CDR2 (germline): MNHNS, SASEGT. The CDR3 length is 12 residues. CDR3: CASSRRGTEAFF.

This clonotype is identified as medium-sized from frequency. The chain couples TRBV7-2 to TRBJ1-2; TCRdb indicates TRBD1, and absent DNA this call remains unverified. The CDR3 is 13 residues long. Germline loops: CDR1 SGHTA, CDR2 FQGNSA. The CDR3: CASSPRVGYGYTF.

The chain uses TRBV4-1 and TRBJ2-1; the D call from TCRdb, TRBD2, cannot be confirmed without DNA. This CDR3 comprises 17 residues. The V gene's germline CDR1 is MGHRA and CDR2 YSYEKL. The CDR3 loop reads CASSQDPSSGAYNEQFF.

Its frequency marks this clonotype as medium-sized (0.01 to 0.1%). The chain recombines TRBV12-3 or TRBV12-4 with TRBJ1-1; with no DNA, the TCRdb D assignment of TRBD1 cannot be verified. The CDR3 is 17 amino acids. CDR3 region: CASSFVRQGAMNTEAFF.

CDR3 protein: CASSQVTAVNTGELFF. The chain joins TRBV4-1 to TRBJ2-2. This CDR3 spans 16 amino acids. Germline V gene data show CDR1 as MGHRA and CDR2 as YSYEKL.

This clonotype is medium-sized (0.01 to 0.1%) by frequency. The rearrangement links TRBV19 to TRBJ1-1; the TRBD1 assignment by TCRdb is unverifiable without DNA. Per the germline V gene, CDR1 is LNHDA and CDR2 is SQIVND (reference sequence). The CDR3 is 14 amino acids. The CDR3 protein is CASSRGDRVTEAFF.

The chain employs TRBV10-1 and TRBJ2-2; without DNA, the TCRdb call of TRBD1 cannot be checked. Germline CDR1 is WNHNN and CDR2 is SYGVQD (reference sequence). The CDR3 sequence is 17 residues long. The CDR3 loop reads CASSGGQGKVNAGELFF.

By frequency, this clonotype is medium-sized. The chain uses TRBV4-2 and TRBJ2-5; TCRdb picks TRBD1, but there is no DNA to check that call. This CDR3 is 12 amino acids long. Germline CDR1 and CDR2: LGHNA and YNFKEQ. CDR3 protein: CASSQDGGTQYF.

According to its frequency, this clonotype is medium-sized. The chain has TRBV6-1 and TRBJ2-2; the TCRdb D gene call, TRBD2, has no DNA to confirm it. The germline V gene has CDR1 MNHNS and CDR2 SASEGT. The CDR3 has 18 amino acids. CDR3 residues: CASSEALAGGANTGELFF.

This clonotype is called large based on its frequency. The chain combines TRBV19 with TRBJ1-2; TCRdb lists TRBD1, though no DNA is available to test this call. CDR1 is LNHDA, CDR2 SQIVND, per germline (reference sequence). The CDR3 runs 13 residues. CDR3 loop: CASSITQGSGYTF.